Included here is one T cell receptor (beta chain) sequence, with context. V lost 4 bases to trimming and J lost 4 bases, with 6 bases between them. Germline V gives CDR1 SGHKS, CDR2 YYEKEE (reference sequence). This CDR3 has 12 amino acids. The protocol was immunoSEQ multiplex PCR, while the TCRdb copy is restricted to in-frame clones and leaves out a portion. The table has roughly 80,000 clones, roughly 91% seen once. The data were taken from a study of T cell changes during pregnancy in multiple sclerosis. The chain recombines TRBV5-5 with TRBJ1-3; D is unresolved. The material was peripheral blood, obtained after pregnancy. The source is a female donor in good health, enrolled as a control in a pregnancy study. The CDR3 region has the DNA TGTGCCAGCAGCGTACAGGGAAACACCATATATTTT. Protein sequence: CASSVQGNTIYF.